This T cell receptor (beta chain) was captured by sequencing in a study of T-cell memory formation after mild COVID-19. TCRdb fed the 5' RACE reads into MiXCR, producing one record per CDR3 protein. The data show 450,000 or so distinct CDR3 sequences, about 19% seen once. V was pared by 7 bases and J by 3 bases, with 9 bases between. This CDR3 region has 11 residues. Germline CDR1 and CDR2: DFQATT and SNEGSKA (reference sequence). The origin of this receptor is an adult woman who had mild COVID-19 (a few samples of this study predate the infection). Cell type and time point are not known. The sample was PBMCs or a T cell subset sorted from them (not recorded which). J is TRBJ1-1 and V is TRBV20-1; possible D gene TRBD1, 5 bases. The CDR3 sequence: CSELGDTEAFF. For the CDR3, the DNA is TGCAGTGAGTTAGGGGACACTGAAGCTTTCTTT.